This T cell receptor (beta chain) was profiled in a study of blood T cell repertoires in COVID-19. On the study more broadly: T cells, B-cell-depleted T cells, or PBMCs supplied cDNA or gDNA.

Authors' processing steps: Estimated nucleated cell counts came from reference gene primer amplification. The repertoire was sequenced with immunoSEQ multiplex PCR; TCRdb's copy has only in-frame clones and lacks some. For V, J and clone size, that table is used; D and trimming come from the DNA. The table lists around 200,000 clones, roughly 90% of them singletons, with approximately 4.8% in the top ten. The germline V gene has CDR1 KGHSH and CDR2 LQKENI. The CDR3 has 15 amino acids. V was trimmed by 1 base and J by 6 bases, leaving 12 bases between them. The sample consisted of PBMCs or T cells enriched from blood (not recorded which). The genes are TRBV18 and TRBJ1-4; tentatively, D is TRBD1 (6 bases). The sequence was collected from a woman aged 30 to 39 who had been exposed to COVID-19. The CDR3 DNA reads TGTGCCAGCTCACCACGGGGGGGGCGCGATGAAAAACTGTTTTTT. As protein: CASSPRGGRDEKLFF.